This TCR beta chain was profiled in a study of blood T cell repertoires in COVID-19. Original methodology: Amplified reference gene primers provided the basis for estimating nucleated cell counts. TCRdb's table, derived via immunoSEQ multiplex PCR, lists solely in-frame clones and lacks some. V, J and clone size reflect that table, while D and trimming were determined from the DNA. The sample has 83,000 or so clones, roughly 86% seen once. Trimming removed 0 bases from V and 4 bases from J; junction bases left unmatched: 7. The CDR3 has 17 residues. The germline V gene has CDR1 SGHNT and CDR2 YYREEE (reference sequence).

The material sequenced was peripheral blood. The rearrangement joins TRBV5-4 to TRBJ2-1, with TRBD1 matching over 10 bases. The clonotype comes from a man at least 80 years old with active or convalescent COVID-19. This CDR3 is CASSLGGTGEVYNEQFF. The CDR3 DNA is TGTGCCAGCAGCTTGGGAGGGACAGGGGAGGTTTACAATGAGCAGTTCTTC.